These T cell receptor beta chains were read from a single sample in a study of blood T cell repertoires in COVID-19. The assay was immunoSEQ multiplex PCR, and TCRdb's table has in-frame clones only and misses some. The data contain approximately 71,000 clones, roughly 88% of them seen just once; the ten biggest clones take up 5.1%. Sequences were obtained from peripheral blood. The receptors come from a human donor in a cohort sampled during active COVID-19. Each CDR3 is given with its conserved first and last residue. The D gene is left open where the match is weak. Clone size is shown for a subset of rows, as once, few, many or a class of expanded clone.

j_call,d_call,v_call,cdr3_length,clone_size,cdr3_nt,cdr3_aa
TRBJ2-3,-,TRBV29-1,13,-,TGCAGCGCTGGAGACAGGAGCACAGATACGCAGTATTTT,CSAGDRSTDTQYF
TRBJ1-1,-,TRBV5-1,14,-,TGCGCCAGCAGCTTGGCCAGCGAGAACACTGAAGCTTTCTTT,CASSLASENTEAFF
TRBJ2-3,TRBD1,TRBV5-1,17,-,TGCGCCAGCAGCTTGGCAGTTGTACAGGGGAGCACAGATACGCAGTATTTT,CASSLAVVQGSTDTQYF
TRBJ1-5,TRBD1,TRBV18,15,-,TGTGCCAGCTCACCAGAACAGGGGAGCAATCAGCCCCAGCATTTT,CASSPEQGSNQPQHF
TRBJ2-1,TRBD1,TRBV7-7,15,once,TGTGCCAGCAGCCCCTCCGGGACAGGAGACAATGAGCAGTTCTTC,CASSPSGTGDNEQFF
TRBJ2-3,TRBD1,TRBV11-2,16,-,TGTGCCAGCAGCTTAGGGGCAGGGGGCCCCCTGGATACGCAGTATTTT,CASSLGAGGPLDTQYF
TRBJ1-4,TRBD1,TRBV6-6,15,-,TGTGCCAGCAGTTACTCGCCGACAGGGGCTGAAAAACTGTTTTTT,CASSYSPTGAEKLFF
TRBJ1-4,-,TRBV30,14,-,TGTGCCTGGAGTGCTAAGGACAGTAATGAAAAACTGTTTTTT,CAWSAKDSNEKLFF
TRBJ1-2,-,TRBV9,13,-,TGTGCCAGCAGCGTACTCCCCGAGAGTGGCTACACCTTC,CASSVLPESGYTF
TRBJ1-3,-,TRBV4-2,14,-,TGTGCCAGCAGCCACGTTGGCCCCGGAAACACCATATATTTT,CASSHVGPGNTIYF
TRBJ2-3,TRBD2,TRBV5-4,17,-,TGTGCCAGCAGCGGGCTCTTACAGAGCGGGGGGGCAGGTACGCAGTATTTT,CASSGLLQSGGAGTQYF
TRBJ2-7,TRBD1,TRBV11-2,13,-,TGTGCCAGCAGCCCCGGACAGGGCTACGAGCAGTACTTC,CASSPGQGYEQYF
TRBJ2-7,TRBD2,TRBV11-1,18,once,TGTGCCAGCAGCTTAGCCCCGACTAGCGGGAATTGGGCCTACGAGCAGTACTTC,CASSLAPTSGNWAYEQYF
TRBJ1-2,-,TRBV19,14,-,TGTGCCTTTAGACCGCGACCGGGGGTAGTGGGCTACACCTTC,CAFRPRPGVVGYTF
TRBJ2-2,-,TRBV15,16,-,TGTGCCACCAGCAAAGACTCCCGGGATACCACCGGGGAGCTGTTTTTT,CATSKDSRDTTGELFF
TRBJ2-7,TRBD1,TRBV25-1,14,-,TGTGCCAGCAGTCCTGCAGGGGGCTCCTACGAGCAGTACTTC,CASSPAGGSYEQYF
TRBJ2-7,-,TRBV5-4,13,-,TGTGCCAGCAGCTTGAGGGGGGGCTACGAGCAGTACTTC,CASSLRGGYEQYF
TRBJ1-2,-,TRBV6-5,14,-,TGTGCCAGCAGGCACAGGGCGGCGAACTATGGCTACACCTTC,CASRHRAANYGYTF
TRBJ1-1,-,TRBV9,15,-,TGTGCCAGCAGCGTAGCCTCACAGGGGAACACTGAAGCTTTCTTT,CASSVASQGNTEAFF
TRBJ2-7,TRBD2,TRBV5-1,16,-,TGCGCCAGCAGCTTGTACGGGGGGAAGGTGAGCTACGAGCAGTACTTC,CASSLYGGKVSYEQYF
TRBJ1-1,-,TRBV5-1,15,-,TGCGCCAGCAGCTTGGGGGTTAGAGGGAACACTGAAGCTTTCTTT,CASSLGVRGNTEAFF
TRBJ2-7,TRBD2,TRBV5-1,16,-,TGCGCCAGCAGCTCAACCGGGACTACGAACCTCGGGGAGCAGTACTTC,CASSSTGTTNLGEQYF
TRBJ2-1,-,TRBV7-2,15,-,TGTGCCAGCAGCTTAGGAGGGGGGGGGAACAATGAGCAGTTCTTC,CASSLGGGGNNEQFF
TRBJ1-5,-,TRBV7-2,13,-,TGTGCCAGCAGCGCTACAGGGAATCAGCCCCAGCATTTT,CASSATGNQPQHF
TRBJ2-7,TRBD2,TRBV9,14,once,TGTGCCAGCAGCGAGACTAGCGGAGGCTACGAGCAGTACTTC,CASSETSGGYEQYF
TRBJ2-1,TRBD2,TRBV7-6,16,-,TGTGCCAGCAGCCCCCTCGCGGGAGGCTTCTACAATGAGCAGTTCTTC,CASSPLAGGFYNEQFF
TRBJ1-1,-,TRBV4-2,15,-,TGTGCCAGCAGCCAAGTTCCCGGACACCACACTGAAGCTTTCTTT,CASSQVPGHHTEAFF
TRBJ2-4,TRBD1,TRBV6-2/TRBV6-3,16,-,TGTGCCAGCAGTACCCGGGACAGGGGACCCAAAAACATTCAGTACTTC,CASSTRDRGPKNIQYF
TRBJ2-2,-,TRBV9,15,-,TGTGCCAGCAGCGTAACGGGGGATCACACCGGGGAGCTGTTTTTT,CASSVTGDHTGELFF
TRBJ1-2,TRBD1,TRBV20-1,14,-,TGCAGTGCTAGTCAGGGGGGAACCAACTATGGCTACACCTTC,CSASQGGTNYGYTF
TRBJ2-7,-,TRBV11-3,16,-,TGTGCCAGCAGCCCCACCTGGACAGGGACTACCCACGAGCAGTACTTC,CASSPTWTGTTHEQYF
TRBJ2-5,-,TRBV14,13,-,TGTGCCAGCAGCCGAGGAAACCAAGAGACCCAGTACTTC,CASSRGNQETQYF
TRBJ2-5,TRBD2,TRBV12-3/TRBV12-4,13,-,TGTGCCAGCAGTTGGGGGGGAGTGGAGACCCAGTACTTC,CASSWGGVETQYF
TRBJ1-1,-,TRBV11-1,13,-,TGTGCCAGCAGCCGGGGATTGAACACTGAAGCTTTCTTT,CASSRGLNTEAFF
TRBJ1-1,TRBD1,TRBV30,16,once,TGTGCCTGGAGCGCCTTAGGGGGGACAGGGAACACTGAAGCTTTCTTT,CAWSALGGTGNTEAFF
TRBJ2-7,TRBD1,TRBV5-6,14,-,TGTGCCAGCAGCCTGACAGGGTTCCTAGGCGAGCAGTACTTC,CASSLTGFLGEQYF
TRBJ2-3,TRBD2,TRBV2,18,-,TGTGCCAGCAGTCTACCGATTCTAGCGGGAGTGCGCACAGATACGCAGTATTTT,CASSLPILAGVRTDTQYF